The next 11 T cell receptor beta chains were all read from a single sample in a study of human T cells and chemical hapten exposure. MiXCR, run by TCRdb on the RACE reads, gives a single entry per CDR3 protein. Of some 38,000 distinct CDR3 sequences in the sample, roughly 7.2% were seen once. Time point defined: pre-sensitization, week 0. Treatment given: therapeutic diphenylcyclopropenone sensitization with weekly scalp DPC. The sequencing used whole blood, collected in connection with sensitization to the hapten diphenylcyclopropenone (DPC). These receptors were collected from a woman aged 45-65 years with alopecia areata. Some clones in this sample may be carry-over from other donors' samples.

This clonotype was seen just once. A much larger clone is a single base away; this may be a read error. The CDR3 loop reads CASSSLERQYF. The CDR3 DNA reads as TGTGCCAGCAGCTCTCTAGAACGGCAGTACTTC. V is TRBV7-8 and J is TRBJ2-7; D not certain. Germline loops: CDR1 SGHVS, CDR2 FQNEAQ. V was cut by 4 bases and J by 9 bases, with 10 bases left in between. This CDR3 has 11 residues.

This clonotype showed up many times. The V gene is TRBV7-8, the J gene TRBJ1-1; D unclear. V was shortened by 4 bases and J by 0 bases, with 9 bases between the two germline ends. Germline lookup yields CDR1 SGHVS and CDR2 FQNEAQ. The length of the CDR3 is 14 residues. As DNA, the CDR3 is TGTGCCAGCAGCTCCGGTCCTATGAACACTGAAGCTTTCTTT. It translates to CASSSGPMNTEAFF.

The J gene is TRBJ2-5, the V gene TRBV7-2, with D possibly being TRBD1 (6 bases). The V gene's germline CDR1 is SGHTA and CDR2 FQGNSA. This CDR3 spans 11 amino acids. V gave up 2 bases and J gave up 10 bases, with 8 bases separating them. CDR3 coding DNA: TGTGCCAGCAGCTTAACGGGACACCAGTACTTC. This sequence encodes CASSLTGHQYF. The complete variable domain, with remaining parts taken from reference TRBV7-2 and TRBJ2-5, reads GAGVSQSPSNKVTEKGKDVELRCDPISGHTALYWYRQSLGQGLEFLIYFQGNSAPDKSGLPSDRFSAERTGGSVSTLTIQRTQQEDSAVYLCASSLTGHQYFGPGTRLLVL.

This clonotype has at least ten counts. V is TRBV21-1 and J is TRBJ2-7; the table's TRBD2 call for D was not verified on the DNA. TRBV21-1 counts as a pseudogene. This CDR3 spans 20 amino acids. CDR3 sequence reads: CASSSGPQSPSGRTPYEQYF. The CDR3 DNA reads as TGTGCCAGCAGCAGTGGTCCACAATCCCCTAGCGGGAGGACCCCCTACGAGCAGTACTTC.

This clonotype was picked up many times. The rearrangement joins TRBV18 to TRBJ1-1, with D possibly matching TRBD1 (6 bases). V was trimmed by 5 bases and J by 1 base, leaving 8 bases between them. CDR1 and CDR2 (germline): KGHSH, LQKENI. CDR3 length: 13 residues. For the CDR3, the DNA is TGTGCCAGCTCATCAGGGGCGAACACTGAAGCTTTCTTT. Translating gives CASSSGANTEAFF.

The chain uses TRBV19 and TRBJ2-4; tentatively, D is TRBD2 (6 bases). This CDR3 is built from 14 residues. Per the germline V gene, CDR1 is LNHDA and CDR2 is SQIVND (reference sequence). Deletions cut 3 bases from V and 5 bases from J, with 11 bases between. Written as DNA, the CDR3 is TGTGCCAGTAGTATCCGGGACTCACAAAACATTCAGTACTTC. The encoded protein is CASSIRDSQNIQYF. Combining the CDR3 with reference TRBV19 and TRBJ2-4 gives the whole variable domain DGGITQSPKYLFRKEGQNVTLSCEQNLNHDAMYWYRQDPGQGLRLIYYSQIVNDFQKGDIAEGYSVSREKKESFPLTVTSAQKNPTAFYLCASSIRDSQNIQYFGAGTRLSVL.

This clonotype was seen ten or more times. The chain recombines TRBV6-5 with TRBJ2-7, with 7 nucleotides matching TRBD1. With V trimmed by 2 bases and J by 3 bases, 1 base remained unmatched. From germline, CDR1 is MNHEY and CDR2 SVGAGI. The CDR3 contains 13 residues. The CDR3 region is CASSYNRGYEQYF. The CDR3 DNA follows: TGTGCCAGCAGTTACAACAGGGGCTACGAGCAGTACTTC.

This clonotype was recorded at least ten times. This chain connects TRBV5-1 to TRBJ2-1; D possibly uses TRBD1 or TRBD2 (5 bases each). The V end was cut by 1 base, the J end by 7 bases, with 12 bases between. The CDR3 consists of 14 residues. Per germline, CDR1 SGHRS and CDR2 YFSETQ. The CDR3 spells CASSLSSGRNEQFF. The CDR3 DNA reads TGCGCCAGCAGCTTGTCGTCGGGACGAAATGAGCAGTTCTTC.

This clonotype showed up just a few times. V is TRBV6-2 or TRBV6-3 and J is TRBJ2-7; 9 nucleotides align to TRBD2. The CDR3 runs to 16 residues. Germline V gene sequence: CDR1 MNHEY, CDR2 SVGEGT. Trimming removed 6 bases from V and 0 bases from J; junction bases left unmatched: 9. The CDR3 spells CASRPGGSGSSYEQYF. DNA of the CDR3: TGTGCCAGCAGACCCGGTGGTAGCGGGAGCTCCTACGAGCAGTACTTC.

This clonotype has at least ten counts. This sequence joins TRBV20-1 and TRBJ2-7; 13 bases map to TRBD2. This CDR3 is built from 13 residues. Germline V CDR1 and CDR2: DFQATT, SNEGSKA (reference sequence). V lost 4 bases, J lost 7 bases, and 4 bases stayed unmatched. The CDR3 sequence is CSATPGLAGEQYF. CDR3 nucleotides: TGCAGTGCTACCCCGGGACTAGCGGGAGAGCAGTACTTC.

This clonotype was counted at least ten times. The genes are TRBV10-3 and TRBJ1-1, with 7 bases identical to TRBD1. V shed 7 bases, J shed 4 bases, and the junction held 6 bases outside the gene matches. The germline V gene encodes CDR1 ENHRY and CDR2 SYGVKD. The CDR3 runs to 13 residues. The CDR3 protein is CAINRDSGTEAFF. In nucleotides, the CDR3 is TGTGCCATCAATCGGGACAGCGGCACTGAAGCTTTCTTT.